The next 27 T cell receptor beta chains were all read from a single sample in a study of blood T cell repertoires in COVID-19. This table comes from immunoSEQ multiplex PCR, and its TCRdb copy is limited to in-frame clones, with some not included. Of roughly 53,000 clones in the sample, roughly 90% are singletons; the top ten hold roughly 2.7%. The sequenced sample was peripheral blood. The receptor source for this set is a man older than 75 with acute or convalescent COVID-19.

The chain couples TRBV7-3 to TRBJ2-7; 10 bases agree with TRBD1. V was pared by 5 bases and J by 1 base, with 5 bases of the junction left unmatched. This CDR3 is 15 amino acids long. Germline V CDR1 and CDR2: SGHTA, FQGTGA. CDR3 protein: CASSPGQGFSYEQYF. The CDR3 coding sequence is TGTGCCAGCAGCCCGGGACAGGGGTTTTCCTACGAGCAGTACTTC.

CDR3 nucleotide sequence: TGTGCCAGCAGCGGGGGACAGGGGGCGTCAACAGATACGCAGTATTTT. It encodes CASSGGQGASTDTQYF. The chain combines TRBV5-4 with TRBJ2-3, with 12 bases lining up with TRBD1. The ends lost 4 bases at V and 3 bases at J; junction bases unmatched: 6. The V gene's germline CDR1 is SGHNT and CDR2 YYREEE (reference sequence). The CDR3 loop spans 16 amino acids.

This clone was seen only once. This chain's CDR3 is CASSTLNTEAFF. In nucleotides, the CDR3 is TGTGCCAGTAGTACTTTGAACACTGAAGCTTTCTTT. The chain has TRBV19 and TRBJ1-1; D unresolved. V lost 4 bases, J lost 0 bases, and 3 bases lay in between. The germline V gene encodes CDR1 LNHDA and CDR2 SQIVND (reference sequence). The CDR3 extends over 12 amino acids. Variable domain in full (rest from reference TRBV19 and TRBJ1-1): DGGITQSPKYLFRKEGQNVTLSCEQNLNHDAMYWYRQDPGQGLRLIYYSQIVNDFQKGDIAEGYSVSREKKESFPLTVTSAQKNPTAFYLCASSTLNTEAFFGQGTRLTVV.

This chain joins TRBV5-1 and TRBJ1-2, with a possible D match to TRBD1 (6 bases). The CDR3 is made up of 17 amino acids. Germline lookup yields CDR1 SGHRS and CDR2 YFSETQ. The germline V and J ends were trimmed by 0 bases and 4 bases, with 19 bases remaining between them. In DNA, the CDR3 is TGCGCCAGCAGCTTGGCCCAGGCAGGGGCTGGTGGCTATGGCTACACCTTC. Protein sequence: CASSLAQAGAGGYGYTF. The complete variable domain, with remaining parts taken from reference TRBV5-1 and TRBJ1-2, reads KAGVTQTPRYLIKTRGQQVTLSCSPISGHRSVSWYQQTPGQGLQFLFEYFSETQRNKGNFPGRFSGRQFSNSRSEMNVSTLELGDSALYLCASSLAQAGAGGYGYTFGSGTRLTVV.

This clone was recorded a few times. The chain couples TRBV7-8 to TRBJ2-5; 8 positions agree with TRBD2. V was clipped by 5 bases and J by 10 bases; unmatched bases: 15. Germline V gene data show CDR1 as SGHVS and CDR2 as FQNEAQ. The CDR3 consists of 15 residues. The CDR3 sequence: CASSPRGARGGNQYF. For the CDR3, the DNA is TGTGCCAGCAGCCCCCGCGGGGCCCGGGGGGGAAACCAGTACTTC.

The V gene is TRBV5-5, the J gene TRBJ2-4; D remains unclear. Germline V CDR1 and CDR2: SGHKS, YYEKEE (reference sequence). V was shortened by 0 bases and J by 0 bases, with 10 bases between the two germline ends. The CDR3 has 16 residues. In DNA, the CDR3 is TGTGCCAGCAGCTTGGGTGGCGGCCTAGCCAAAAACATTCAGTACTTC. Translation: CASSLGGGLAKNIQYF.

V usage is TRBV28 and J usage is TRBJ1-3; D not resolved. This CDR3 is built from 16 residues. V dropped 7 bases and J dropped 0 bases, with 16 bases sitting between them. Germline CDR1 MDHEN, CDR2 SYDVKM. CDR3 in amino acids: CASNGRGGGSGNTIYF. The CDR3 nucleotides read TGTGCCAGCAACGGCCGGGGAGGAGGCTCTGGAAACACCATATATTTT. Supplemented by reference TRBV28 and TRBJ1-3, the full variable domain reads DVKVTQSSRYLVKRTGEKVFLECVQDMDHENMFWYRQDPGLGLRLIYFSYDVKMKEKGDIPEGYSVSREKKERFSLILESASTNQTSMYLCASNGRGGGSGNTIYFGEGSWLTVV.

The rearrangement uses TRBV5-4 and TRBJ2-1; weak D call: TRBD2 (6 bases). Germline CDR1 is SGHNT and CDR2 is YYREEE (reference sequence). The CDR3 covers 15 residues. Trimming cost V 5 bases and J 3 bases, with 15 bases left between them. The CDR3 is CASSSVGGNYNEQFF. The CDR3 region has the DNA TGTGCCAGCAGTTCGGTCGGGGGAAACTACAATGAGCAGTTCTTC.

This clone was found once. This chain joins TRBV28 and TRBJ1-5; 8 bases map to TRBD1. The germline V gene has CDR1 MDHEN and CDR2 SYDVKM. After removal of 6 bases from V and 10 bases from J, the junction contained 14 bases not matched to a gene. The CDR3 has 15 residues. The CDR3 spells CASRPGTGGMGPQHF. CDR3 nucleotides: TGTGCCAGCAGGCCTGGGACAGGCGGGATGGGCCCCCAGCATTTT.

The rearrangement uses TRBV30 and TRBJ1-2, with TRBD1 matching over 11 bases. V gave up 3 bases and J gave up 3 bases; unmatched junction bases: 15. Germline V gene sequence: CDR1 GTSNPN, CDR2 SVGIG (reference sequence). This CDR3 contains 18 residues. The CDR3 DNA reads as TGTGCCTGGAGCCGGGCTATTAGAGGGACAGGGGGTGACTATGGCTACACCTTC. Translated, it gives CAWSRAIRGTGGDYGYTF.

This CDR3 reads CASSTGGEQYF. The CDR3 DNA sequence: TGTGCCAGCAGCACGGGGGGGGAGCAGTACTTC. The V gene is TRBV11-3, the J gene TRBJ2-7; 8 positions match TRBD2. The length of the CDR3 is 11 residues. The germline V gene encodes CDR1 SGHNT and CDR2 YENEEA. V was pared by 5 bases and J by 7 bases, with 1 base of the junction left unmatched. Supplemented by reference TRBV11-3 and TRBJ2-7, the full variable domain reads EAGVVQSPRYKIIEKKQPVAFWCNPISGHNTLYWYLQNLGQGPELLIRYENEEAVDDSQLPKDRFSAERLKGVDSTLKIQPAELGDSAVYLCASSTGGEQYFGPGTRLTVT.

The gene calls are TRBV5-5 and TRBJ1-6; 8 bases are shared with TRBD1. Germline V gives CDR1 SGHKS, CDR2 YYEKEE (reference sequence). V lost 3 bases, J lost 10 bases, and 6 bases stayed unmatched. CDR3 length equals 14 residues. The CDR3 coding sequence is TGTGCCAGCAGCTATCAGGGGGCTGGGTCACCCCTCCACTTT. This translates into CASSYQGAGSPLHF. The whole variable domain, filled in from reference TRBV5-5 and TRBJ1-6, reads DAGVTQSPTHLIKTRGQQVTLRCSPISGHKSVSWYQQVLGQGPQFIFQYYEKEERGRGNFPDRFSARQFPNYSSELNVNALLLGDSALYLCASSYQGAGSPLHFGNGTRLTVT.

A few counts support this clone. CDR3 in amino acids: CASSEYGSNEAFF. The CDR3 DNA follows: TGTGCCAGCAGTGAATATGGCTCCAATGAAGCTTTCTTT. J is TRBJ1-1 and V is TRBV6-1; D unresolved. Trimming stripped 2 bases from V and 7 bases from J, with 11 bases between. The CDR3 spans 13 residues. Germline-derived CDR1 and CDR2 are MNHNS and SASEGT.

The rearrangement links TRBV5-1 to TRBJ1-1; TRBD1 aligns across 9 bases. The J segment lost 10 bases and the V segment lost 0 bases, leaving 10 bases of the junction unmatched. The length of the CDR3 is 15 residues. Germline V CDR1 and CDR2: SGHRS, YFSETQ. CDR3 nucleotides: TGCGCCAGCAGCTTGGATGGACAGGGGAACCCTGGAGCTTTCTTT. It codes for CASSLDGQGNPGAFF.

The chain carries TRBV25-1 and TRBJ2-3; 7 bases line up with TRBD1. The CDR3 loop spans 17 amino acids. CDR1 MGHDK and CDR2 SYGVNS come from the germline V gene. Germline trimming cut 3 bases from V and 1 base from J; bases unmatched to any gene: 10. The CDR3 DNA sequence: TGTGCCAGCAGTGACCAACAGGGGAAGGGTGGCACAGATACGCAGTATTTT. Residues: CASSDQQGKGGTDTQYF.

The chain couples TRBV3-1 (or the pseudogene TRBV3-2) to TRBJ2-7, with 15 bases fitting TRBD2. The CDR3 length is 18 residues. The germline CDR1 and CDR2 sequences are LGHDT and YNNKEL (reference sequence). V dropped 4 bases and J dropped 7; count of bases not matched to a gene: 14. CDR3 amino acids: CASSRAGGLAGGRREQYF. CDR3 sequence (DNA): TGTGCCAGCAGCCGCGCGGGGGGACTAGCGGGGGGCCGTAGGGAGCAGTACTTC.

The CDR3 nucleotides read TGTGCCTGGAGTGGGGACAGGTTCGCGTCGCAGTATTTT. This gives the protein CAWSGDRFASQYF. The chain is built from TRBV30 and TRBJ2-3, with 8 bases identical to TRBD1. CDR3 length: 13 amino acids. J gave up 10 bases and V 1 base, and 7 bases lay outside the gene matches. The V gene's germline CDR1 is GTSNPN and CDR2 SVGIG (reference sequence).

A word on this clone: The DNA is left out, because the CDR3 cannot be placed on it with certainty; the CDR3 is given as TCRdb lists it. The chain joins TRBV21-1 to TRBJ1-5; TRBD1, the table's D call, lacks a check against the DNA. TRBV21-1 is designated a pseudogene. The CDR3 extends over 15 residues, inclusive of both ends. CDR3 sequence reads: CASSIRFWPREPQHF.

This clone was recorded only once. This rearrangement joins TRBV10-1 to TRBJ2-1; 8 positions match TRBD1. The CDR3 contains 15 residues. The V gene end was trimmed by 4 bases and the J gene end by 5 bases; junction bases not matched to a gene: 7. The germline CDR1 and CDR2 sequences are WNHNN and SYGVQD (reference sequence). CDR3 loop: CASSASWTGHNEQFF. In DNA form, the CDR3 reads TGCGCCAGCAGTGCTAGCTGGACAGGGCACAATGAGCAGTTCTTC.

This chain connects TRBV24-1 to TRBJ2-1; perhaps TRBD2 as D (7 bases). CDR1 is KGHDR and CDR2 is SFDVKD in the germline V gene. Trimming pared 3 bases from V and 0 bases from J, leaving 11 bases between. CDR3 length equals 16 residues. CDR3 in DNA: TGTGCCACCAGTGATGCGGGGGCTAGCTCCTACAATGAGCAGTTCTTC. Its protein is CATSDAGASSYNEQFF.

The chain has TRBV4-2 and TRBJ2-3; tentatively, D is TRBD1 (6 bases). The germline V gene encodes CDR1 LGHNA and CDR2 YNFKEQ. CDR3 size: 16 residues. The V gene lost 2 bases and the J gene lost 6 bases, with 18 bases spanning the gap. CDR3 loop: CASSQQPGYQGDTQYF. The CDR3 DNA reads as TGTGCCAGCAGCCAACAGCCCGGATATCAGGGGGATACGCAGTATTTT.

This clone was observed a single time. This rearrangement joins TRBV30 to TRBJ2-3; weak D call: TRBD1 (6 bases). The CDR3 runs to 16 residues. With 2 bases removed from V and 1 base from J, the gap between germline ends came to 16 bases. In germline, CDR1 is GTSNPN, CDR2 SVGIG (reference sequence). CDR3: CAWSQFGRGGTDTQYF. The CDR3 nucleotides read TGTGCCTGGAGTCAATTCGGCAGGGGAGGCACAGATACGCAGTATTTT.

This sequence joins TRBV7-2 and TRBJ1-5; TRBD1 matches at 10 bases. The trim removed 4 bases at V and 6 bases at J, leaving 12 bases unmatched. The CDR3 runs 17 residues. Germline V CDR1 and CDR2: SGHTA, FQGNSA. The CDR3 loop reads CASSYIPGTGVAQPQHF. DNA of the CDR3: TGTGCCAGCAGCTACATCCCTGGGACAGGGGTGGCTCAGCCCCAGCATTTT.

This clone was seen more than once but under ten times. The chain is built from TRBV7-2 and TRBJ2-7; a weak D match, TRBD1 (5 bases). The CDR3 runs to 14 residues. The germline V gene encodes CDR1 SGHTA and CDR2 FQGNSA. V dropped 7 bases and J dropped 6 bases, with 19 bases sitting between them. CDR3 DNA sequence: TGTGCCAGCAACCCCGGTAGGACAAATGGCGAGCAGTACTTC. It translates to CASNPGRTNGEQYF.

In its sample, this clone was seen a few times. This rearrangement joins TRBV5-1 to TRBJ1-2, with 12 bases that match TRBD1. Germline V gives CDR1 SGHRS, CDR2 YFSETQ. V shed 1 base, J shed 7 bases, and the junction held 11 bases outside the gene matches. The CDR3 runs to 17 residues. DNA for the CDR3: TGCGCCAGCAGCTTGATTCCTCAGGGACAGGGGGCGCTTGGCTACACCTTC. It encodes CASSLIPQGQGALGYTF.

The CDR3 protein is CASSPSSSRRSSYNEQFF. The CDR3 nucleotides read TGTGCCAGCAGCCCCTCCTCTAGCCGTCGGAGCTCCTACAATGAGCAGTTCTTC. The chain employs TRBV3-1 (or the pseudogene TRBV3-2) and TRBJ2-1; TRBD2 might be the D (5 bases). The CDR3 runs 18 residues. Trimming shortened V by 4 bases and J by 0 bases, and 19 bases separated the two germline ends. Germline V gene lookup returns CDR1 LGHDT and CDR2 YNNKEL (reference sequence).

CDR3 DNA sequence: TGTGCCAGCAGCACTGACAGGGCACGCAATCAGCCCCAGCATTTT. Translated: CASSTDRARNQPQHF. The chain combines TRBV6-5 with TRBJ1-5; TRBD1 aligns across 7 bases. Germline values: CDR1 MNHEY, CDR2 SVGAGI. This CDR3 comprises 15 residues. Trimming removed 6 bases from V and 2 bases from J; junction bases left unmatched: 7.